This T cell receptor (beta chain) was sequenced for a study of molecular identifiers for immune sequencing clone quantification. V shed 5 bases and J shed 10 bases, with 21 bases lying between them. CDR3 length equals 15 residues. Looked up from germline, CDR1 is MDHEN and CDR2 is SYDVKM. General study points: Over 98% of effector molecules, yet under 1% of naive-cell molecules, were held by clones above 20 RNA copies.

One entry per CDR3 protein results from TCRdb running MiXCR on the PCR reads. Of over 600,000 distinct CDR3 sequences in the sample, around 20% were seen once. This clonotype was seen repeatedly, ten times or more. The antigen remains unidentified. The J gene is TRBJ2-1, the V gene TRBV28; TRBD1 might be the D (6 bases). The specimen was naive CD8+ T cells from blood, with Jurkat cell RNA spiked in. Subset defined: FACS-sorted CD8+CD4-CCR7+CD45RA+ naive T cells. The sequence came from a human donor in good health. Some libraries in this study had Jurkat cell RNA spiked in. CDR3 loop: CASSPGQGSAREQFF. In DNA, the CDR3 is TGTGCCAGCAGTCCTGGGCAGGGGTCGGCCCGAGAGCAGTTCTTC.